This is a list of T cell receptor beta chains from one sample in a study of blood T cell repertoires in COVID-19. Assay used: immunoSEQ multiplex PCR; TCRdb lists only in-frame clones, some missing. Of around 190,000 clones listed, roughly 80% are singletons. Sequenced sample: peripheral blood. The receptor set was obtained from a woman in her sixties with COVID-19, enrolled during active disease. Each CDR3 is given with its conserved first and last residue. Each record gives: clone size, V gene, J gene, D gene, CDR3 protein, CDR3 DNA. D genes are given only for firm matches. Some rows mark clone size as missing; the rest say once, few, many or name a class of expanded clone.

>NA|TRBV5-1|TRBJ2-3|NA
CASSSGTPRTDTQYF
TGCGCCAGCAGCTCCGGGACACCGAGAACAGATACGCAGTATTTT
>once|TRBV18|TRBJ1-4|TRBD1
CASSPLGQGAEKLFF
TGTGCCAGCTCACCACTGGGACAGGGCGCTGAAAAACTGTTTTTT
>NA|TRBV21-1|TRBJ2-7|NA
CASSIGGNREQYF
TGTGCCAGCAGCATCGGGGGGAATCGCGAGCAGTACTTC
>NA|TRBV3-1/TRBV3-2|TRBJ2-1|NA
CASSQWQNNEQFF
TGTGCCAGCAGCCAATGGCAAAACAATGAGCAGTTCTTC
>once|TRBV11-3|TRBJ2-3|TRBD2
CASSQRGTSGTDTQYF
TGTGCCAGCAGCCAGAGAGGGACTAGCGGCACAGATACGCAGTATTTT
>few|TRBV7-3|TRBJ2-1|TRBD1
CASSLTGTDNEQFF
TGTGCCAGCAGCTTAACCGGGACAGACAATGAGCAGTTCTTC
>NA|TRBV10-2|TRBJ1-1|NA
CASSRGATEAFF
TGCGCCTCCTCTCGGGGGGCCACTGAAGCTTTCTTT
>once|TRBV5-4|TRBJ2-3|NA
CALRYAGKDTQYF
TGTGCCCTAAGGTATGCAGGGAAAGATACGCAGTATTTT
>NA|TRBV6-2/TRBV6-3|TRBJ2-2|TRBD2
CASSYVRSGSPRGTGELFF
TGTGCCAGCAGTTACGTCCGGAGCGGGAGCCCCCGGGGCACCGGGGAGCTGTTTTTT
>NA|TRBV4-1|TRBJ2-1|TRBD2
CASSQGTSGGYNEQFF
TGCGCCAGCAGCCAGGGGACTAGCGGGGGATACAATGAGCAGTTCTTC
>NA|TRBV7-2|TRBJ1-1|NA
CASSPSVTGNTEAFF
TGTGCCAGCAGCCCCTCCGTGACAGGGAACACTGAAGCTTTCTTT
>NA|TRBV6-5|TRBJ1-5|NA
CASSTRSNQPQHF
TGTGCCAGCAGTACGAGGAGCAATCAGCCCCAGCATTTT
>NA|TRBV27|TRBJ2-3|TRBD2
CASSPTRLAPSTDTQYF
TGTGCCAGCAGCCCCACGCGACTAGCGCCTAGCACAGATACGCAGTATTTT
>once|TRBV18|TRBJ1-1|TRBD1
CASSPRTGVLTEAFF
TGTGCCAGCTCACCGCGGACAGGGGTGCTCACTGAAGCTTTCTTT
>NA|TRBV6-5|TRBJ1-1|NA
CASRQVNTEAFF
TGTGCCAGCAGACAGGTGAACACTGAAGCTTTCTTT
>NA|TRBV5-6|TRBJ2-7|NA
CASSLSAGTRGYEQYF
TGTGCCAGCAGCTTGAGTGCCGGGACACGGGGCTACGAGCAGTACTTC
>many|TRBV5-6|TRBJ2-1|TRBD2
CASSRGLVGYNEQFF
TGTGCCAGCAGCCGGGGACTAGTGGGCTACAATGAGCAGTTCTTC
>once|TRBV6-5|TRBJ1-2|NA
CASSYGDSGYTF
TGTGCCAGCAGTTACGGGGACTCTGGCTACACCTTC
>NA|TRBV3-1/TRBV3-2|TRBJ2-2|TRBD2
CASSQSGGIGELFF
TGTGCCAGCAGCCAGAGCGGGGGTATCGGGGAGCTGTTTTTT
>NA|TRBV28|TRBJ2-7|TRBD1
CASSTGPGQIF
TGTGCCAGCAGTACGGGTCCGGGACAGATTTTC
>few|TRBV19|TRBJ2-7|NA
CASSNRPGTYEQYF
TGTGCCAGTAGTAACCGGCCAGGTACCTACGAGCAGTACTTC
>once|TRBV25-1|TRBJ2-3|TRBD2
CAPGLAGGPRDTQYF
TGTGCCCCCGGACTAGCGGGAGGGCCTAGAGATACGCAGTATTTT
>NA|TRBV6-5|TRBJ1-2|TRBD1
CASSGDRAGGYTF
TGTGCCAGCAGCGGGGACAGGGCCGGGGGCTACACCTTC
>NA|TRBV27|TRBJ2-5|TRBD2
CASSLGTSGRETQYF
TGTGCCAGCAGTTTAGGGACTAGCGGGAGAGAGACCCAGTACTTC
>NA|TRBV28|TRBJ1-1|TRBD1
CASSDRDRGFAEAFF
TGTGCCAGCAGTGACCGGGACAGGGGATTCGCTGAAGCTTTCTTT
>NA|TRBV7-6|TRBJ1-1|NA
CASSSDSINTEAFF
TGTGCCAGCAGCTCCGACAGTATCAACACTGAAGCTTTCTTT
>once|TRBV20-1|TRBJ2-2|TRBD2
CSASPSGSGTGELFF
TGCAGTGCTAGTCCTAGCGGGAGTGGAACCGGGGAGCTGTTTTTT
>NA|TRBV7-2|TRBJ1-3|NA
CASSLGVSGNTIYF
TGTGCCAGCAGCTTAGGCGTCTCTGGAAACACCATATATTTT
>NA|TRBV28|TRBJ1-2|NA
CASSFGGFGDYGYTF
TGTGCCAGCAGTTTCGGAGGCTTCGGGGACTATGGCTACACCTTC
>NA|TRBV6-6|TRBJ1-6|NA
CASSYSRVTLNSPLHF
TGTGCCAGCAGTTACTCCCGGGTTACACTTAATTCACCCCTCCACTTT
>NA|TRBV19|TRBJ2-5|NA
CASSTGTLRETQYF
TGTGCCAGTAGCACCGGGACATTGAGAGAGACCCAGTACTTC
>NA|TRBV4-3|TRBJ2-1|NA
CASSQEWRTTSYNEQFF
TGCGCCAGCAGCCAAGAGTGGCGTACTACATCCTACAATGAGCAGTTCTTC
>few|TRBV5-6|TRBJ2-1|TRBD1
CASSLERTGAYNEQFF
TGTGCCAGCAGCTTGGAGAGGACAGGGGCCTACAATGAGCAGTTCTTC
>few|TRBV12-5|TRBJ2-1|NA
CASGPTGYNEQFF
TGTGCTAGTGGCCCGACGGGTTACAATGAGCAGTTCTTC
>NA|TRBV5-4|TRBJ1-2|NA
CASSFGQQADYYGYTF
TGTGCCAGCAGCTTTGGGCAACAGGCCGACTACTATGGCTACACCTTC
>NA|TRBV29-1|TRBJ1-3|TRBD1
CSAGTGFGNTIYF
TGCAGCGCTGGGACAGGGTTCGGAAACACCATATATTTT
>NA|TRBV28|TRBJ2-3|TRBD1
CASSGRGTGGGDTQYF
TGTGCCAGCAGTGGCCGGGGGACAGGGGGGGGAGATACGCAGTATTTT
>once|TRBV9|TRBJ1-4|NA
CASSPWGRDDEKLFF
TGTGCCAGCAGCCCCTGGGGGCGCGATGATGAAAAACTGTTTTTT
>once|TRBV15|TRBJ1-5|TRBD1
CATSRDTGGPPQHF
TGTGCCACCAGCAGAGATACAGGGGGCCCGCCCCAGCATTTT
>NA|TRBV2|TRBJ2-5|TRBD1
CASSQTGFYETQYF
TGTGCCAGCAGTCAGACAGGGTTCTATGAGACCCAGTACTTC
>NA|TRBV11-2|TRBJ2-3|NA
CASSLIASGTDTQYF
TGTGCCAGCAGCTTAATTGCTAGCGGCACAGATACGCAGTATTTT
>NA|TRBV2|TRBJ1-2|TRBD1
CASTSGTGGYTF
TGTGCCAGCACCAGCGGGACAGGTGGCTACACCTTC
>NA|TRBV4-2|TRBJ1-2|TRBD1
CASSQDYGTGDIGYTF
TGTGCCAGCAGCCAAGACTATGGCACAGGGGATATCGGCTACACCTTC
>NA|TRBV10-1|TRBJ1-2|TRBD1
CASNYPGTGALSNYGYTF
TGCGCCAGCAATTACCCTGGGACAGGCGCCCTGTCTAACTATGGCTACACCTTC
>NA|TRBV28|TRBJ2-7|TRBD1
CASTSGTGGFYAQYF
TGTGCCAGCACCTCCGGGACAGGGGGCTTCTACGCGCAGTACTTC
>NA|TRBV6-6|TRBJ1-5|NA
CASSSGTGLGNQPQHF
TGTGCCAGCAGTTCTGGGACTGGCTTGGGCAATCAGCCCCAGCATTTT